Following are 32 T cell receptor beta chains from one sample sequenced in a study of T cells and copy number aberrations in small-cell lung cancer. Assay: immunoSEQ multiplex PCR; the TCRdb copy retains only in-frame clones and omits some. The sample shows thousands of clones, less than 85% of them seen only once. The sequenced sample was normal tissue next to the tumor. These receptors all stem from a woman aged 70-85 years with small cell lung cancer. Some clones in this sample may be carry-over from other donors' samples.

Comment on this clone: One junction end disagrees with the germline gene, perhaps due to a read error. V gene TRBV2 combines with J gene TRBJ2-3; TRBD1 agrees at 10 bases. Germline V CDR1 and CDR2: SNHLY, FYNNEI. CDR3 size: 13 residues. The CDR3 nucleotides are TGTGCCAGTAGTGACAGGGGGCTGGATACGCAGTATTTT. This encodes CASSDRGLDTQYF.

This clone was picked up a small number of times. The chain carries TRBV7-9 and TRBJ1-1; no reliable D call. Germline CDR1 reads SEHNR; CDR2 reads FQNEAQ (reference sequence). CDR3 length: 14 residues. Trimming pared 2 bases from V and 4 bases from J, leaving 11 bases between. The CDR3 bases are TGTGCCAGCAGCTTAATCGAGGCCCCCACTGAAGCTTTCTTT. It codes for CASSLIEAPTEAFF.

V and J are TRBV28 and TRBJ2-1; tentative D call: TRBD2 (5 bases). Germline V gives CDR1 MDHEN, CDR2 SYDVKM. CDR3 size: 16 residues. Trimming removed 3 bases at V and 7 bases at J, with 19 bases between. This chain's CDR3 is CASSFGVGRSRNEQFF. The CDR3 bases are TGTGCCAGCAGTTTTGGAGTGGGGAGATCCAGGAATGAGCAGTTCTTC.

The gene calls are TRBV4-2 and TRBJ1-1; TRBD1 is a possible D gene (6 bases). The V gene's germline CDR1 is LGHNA and CDR2 YNFKEQ. The CDR3 has 14 residues. V dropped 1 base and J dropped 12 bases, with 18 bases sitting between them. CDR3: CASSQVASPGQTFF. The CDR3 bases are TGTGCCAGCAGCCAAGTGGCAAGCCCGGGACAAACTTTCTTT.

The genes are TRBV7-2 and TRBJ2-7; D not certain. This CDR3 is built from 13 residues. Germline V CDR1 and CDR2: SGHTA, FQGNSA. With 7 bases removed from V and 6 bases from J, the gap between germline ends came to 16 bases. For the CDR3, the DNA is TGTGCCAGCAACCACCGGGCCTCGGGCGAGCAGTACTTC. Encoded protein: CASNHRASGEQYF. The full variable domain, completed using reference TRBV7-2 and TRBJ2-7, is GAGVSQSPSNKVTEKGKDVELRCDPISGHTALYWYRQSLGQGLEFLIYFQGNSAPDKSGLPSDRFSAERTGGSVSTLTIQRTQQEDSAVYLCASNHRASGEQYFGPGTRLTVT.

The chain is built from TRBV7-2 and TRBJ2-3, with D hard to call. The CDR3 spans 13 residues. CDR1 and CDR2 (germline): SGHTA, FQGNSA. Trimming took 2 bases from V and 2 from J, leaving 5 bases between them. In DNA, the CDR3 is TGTGCCAGCAGCTTAATTTTCACAGATACGCAGTATTTT. This translates into CASSLIFTDTQYF.

CDR3 nucleotide sequence: TGTGCCAGCAGCGTAGGGCCAGGCCAAGAGACCCAGTACTTC. This codes for CASSVGPGQETQYF. The chain couples TRBV9 to TRBJ2-5, with D unresolved. The germline V gene encodes CDR1 SGDLS and CDR2 YYNGEE. Trimming removed 0 bases from V and 1 base from J, with 7 bases in between. This CDR3 has 14 residues.

The chain carries TRBV2 and TRBJ2-2; perhaps TRBD1 as D (5 bases). This CDR3 has 16 amino acids. Germline values: CDR1 SNHLY, CDR2 FYNNEI. Trimming removed 2 bases at V and 4 bases at J, with 14 bases between. CDR3 sequence reads: CASSELWGSGTGELFF. In nucleotides, the CDR3 is TGTGCCAGCAGTGAACTGTGGGGCAGTGGCACCGGGGAGCTGTTTTTT.

This clone was observed a few times. The chain combines TRBV6-5 with TRBJ2-1; D is ambiguous. CDR1 and CDR2 from the germline V gene are MNHEY and SVGAGI. V lost 6 bases and J 4 bases, leaving 13 bases between the germline ends. The CDR3 has 14 residues. The CDR3 region has the DNA TGTGCCAGCAGCCTTCTGGACGGGTACAATGAGCAGTTCTTC. Translation: CASSLLDGYNEQFF.

The chain employs TRBV19 and TRBJ2-3; TRBD1 might be the D (6 bases). V shed 6 bases and J shed 14 bases, with 21 bases lying between them. CDR3 length equals 13 residues. CDR1 and CDR2 from the germline V gene are LNHDA and SQIVND (reference sequence). CDR3 residues: CASSYLGQSSPYF. CDR3 in DNA: TGTGCCAGTAGCTACCTAGGACAGTCTTCCCCGTATTTT.

The CDR3 bases are TGTGCCAGTACTAGGGGCCCGCCGTGGGAGCAGTTCTTC. Protein product: CASTRGPPWEQFF. The chain employs TRBV19 and TRBJ2-1, with a tentative D call TRBD1 (5 bases). There are 13 residues in the CDR3. Germline V lookup: CDR1 LNHDA, CDR2 SQIVND (reference sequence). The V end lost 7 bases, the J end lost 10 bases, and 17 bases lay between the germline ends.

This chain joins TRBV19 and TRBJ2-3, with D unclear. The CDR3 is 13 residues long. Trimming pared 8 bases from V and 3 bases from J, leaving 12 bases between. Germline V gene sequence: CDR1 LNHDA, CDR2 SQIVND (reference sequence). The CDR3 region has the DNA TGTGCCAGTTCTGAAAGGGAAACAGATACGCAGTATTTT. It is translated as CASSERETDTQYF.

The V and J genes are TRBV18 and TRBJ1-2; the match to TRBD1 covers 10 bases. The CDR3 is made up of 16 amino acids. V was clipped by 0 bases and J by 7 bases; unmatched bases: 8. Germline V CDR1 and CDR2: KGHSH, LQKENI. The CDR3 DNA follows: TGTGCCAGCTCACCACCGGGACAGGGGAGTTTGGCTGGCTACACCTTC. Protein sequence: CASSPPGQGSLAGYTF.

CDR3 nucleotide sequence: TGTGCCAGTGGACAGGACTCCTACGAGCAGTACTTC. Protein product: CASGQDSYEQYF. The chain combines TRBV2 with TRBJ2-7, with 7 bases matching TRBD1. The CDR3 runs 12 residues. V lost 9 bases and J lost 0; bases outside the gene matches: 2. CDR1 SNHLY and CDR2 FYNNEI come from the germline V gene.

The rearrangement links TRBV4-1 to TRBJ1-5; 8 bases agree with TRBD1. The CDR3 covers 15 residues. CDR1 MGHRA and CDR2 YSYEKL come from the germline V gene. V lost 4 bases, J lost 5 bases, and 7 bases stayed unmatched. The CDR3 region is CASSPTYRGDQPQHF. The CDR3 DNA follows: TGCGCCAGCAGCCCAACATACAGGGGGGATCAGCCCCAGCATTTT.

This chain links TRBV6-5 with TRBJ2-3; D is possibly TRBD1 (5 bases). CDR1 and CDR2 from the germline V gene are MNHEY and SVGAGI. The ends were cut back, 7 bases at V and 0 bases at J, with 11 bases in the middle. This CDR3 comprises 14 residues. The CDR3 nucleotides are TGTGCCAGCAAGGGGCCTGTGAGCACAGATACGCAGTATTTT. Translation gives CASKGPVSTDTQYF.

This clone has only one observation. This CDR3 reads CASSSKPQEVQYF. The CDR3 region has the DNA TGTGCCAGCAGCTCGAAACCCCAAGAGGTCCAGTACTTC. The chain combines TRBV2 with TRBJ2-5; no clear D. CDR3 length: 13 amino acids. CDR1 and CDR2 (germline): SNHLY, FYNNEI. V dropped 6 bases and J dropped 10 bases, with 18 bases sitting between them.

The rearrangement uses TRBV6-5 and TRBJ2-7; 8 nucleotides agree with TRBD1. CDR1 is MNHEY, CDR2 SVGAGI, per germline. The CDR3 runs to 14 residues. V lost 5 bases to trimming and J lost 7 bases; unmatched junction nucleotides: 10. The CDR3 is CASSIYRGQEEQYF. The DNA for the CDR3 is TGTGCCAGCAGTATATATCGGGGACAGGAAGAGCAGTACTTC.

The chain joins TRBV5-1 to TRBJ1-3, with D possibly matching TRBD1 (6 bases). V dropped 0 bases and J dropped 4 bases, with 14 bases sitting between them. Germline loops: CDR1 SGHRS, CDR2 YFSETQ. This CDR3 is 16 amino acids long. CDR3 amino acids: CASSLAAGASGNTIYF. CDR3 sequence (DNA): TGCGCCAGCAGCTTGGCAGCGGGGGCGTCCGGAAACACCATATATTTT.

This sequence joins TRBV29-1 and TRBJ1-1; 10 bases fit TRBD1. Unmatched junction bases numbered 14, after V lost 4 bases and J lost 6 bases. CDR1 and CDR2 from the germline V gene are SQVTM and ANQGSEA. This CDR3 is 16 amino acids long. CDR3 region: CSVGFVRGQGRSEAFF. The CDR3 nucleotides are TGCAGCGTTGGTTTTGTGAGGGGACAGGGGCGATCTGAAGCTTTCTTT.

This clone showed up just a few times. V is TRBV4-2 and J is TRBJ2-7; 9 bases match TRBD1. The junction had 7 bases not matched to a gene; V was cut back by 5 bases and J by 5 bases. The CDR3 loop spans 14 amino acids. CDR1 is LGHNA, CDR2 YNFKEQ, per germline. The CDR3 here is CASSGTGGRDEQYF. CDR3 DNA sequence: TGTGCCAGCAGCGGAACAGGGGGCCGAGACGAGCAGTACTTC.

The chain is built from TRBV7-3 and TRBJ2-5; TRBD1 or TRBD2 may be the D gene (7 bases each). This CDR3 comprises 14 residues. Trimming left V 5 bases short and J 5 bases short, with 15 bases between. Looked up from germline, CDR1 is SGHTA and CDR2 is FQGTGA. The CDR3 here is CASSPGTAGETQYF. The CDR3 nucleotides are TGTGCCAGCAGCCCTGGGACAGCGGGGGAGACCCAGTACTTC.

This clone is a singleton in its sample. This chain uses TRBV9 with TRBJ2-1; D perhaps matches TRBD1 (5 bases). Germline V CDR1 and CDR2: SGDLS, YYNGEE. The CDR3 runs 16 residues. The V gene lost 0 bases and the J gene lost 4 bases, with 14 bases spanning the gap. CDR3 region: CASSVAVRGRYNEQFF. The CDR3 DNA sequence: TGTGCCAGCAGCGTAGCTGTAAGGGGCCGATACAATGAGCAGTTCTTC.

This rearrangement joins TRBV5-1 to TRBJ1-2, with D perhaps TRBD1 (5 bases). Germline lookup yields CDR1 SGHRS and CDR2 YFSETQ. The V end was cut by 2 bases, the J end by 2 bases, with 16 bases between. The CDR3 is 16 residues long. CDR3 DNA sequence: TGCGCCAGCAGCTTTGGGTCAGACAGACGCAACTATGGCTACACCTTC. Protein product: CASSFGSDRRNYGYTF.

The chain joins TRBV5-4 to TRBJ1-1; 12 bases are shared with TRBD1. The CDR3 runs to 17 residues. V lost 3 bases, J lost 1 base, and 7 bases stayed unmatched. Germline V gene lookup returns CDR1 SGHNT and CDR2 YYREEE (reference sequence). CDR3 residues: CASSWAGTGGRNTEAFF. CDR3 in DNA: TGTGCCAGCAGCTGGGCCGGGACAGGGGGCAGGAACACTGAAGCTTTCTTT.

The V call is TRBV10-3, the J call TRBJ2-1; TRBD2 aligns across 8 bases. Per germline, CDR1 ENHRY and CDR2 SYGVKD. The CDR3 totals 14 residues. The trim removed 6 bases at V and 6 bases at J, leaving 7 bases unmatched. CDR3: CAIRGSGRSNEQFF. DNA of the CDR3: TGTGCCATCAGAGGGAGCGGGAGATCCAATGAGCAGTTCTTC.

This chain connects TRBV5-6 to TRBJ1-1; 7 nucleotides line up with TRBD1. Germline values: CDR1 SGHDT, CDR2 YYEEEE. The CDR3 is 18 amino acids. The J segment lost 2 bases and the V segment lost 0 bases, leaving 13 bases of the junction unmatched. The CDR3 sequence is CASSLGVIRGRVNTEAFF. CDR3 sequence (DNA): TGTGCCAGCAGCTTGGGCGTAATAAGGGGGCGGGTTAACACTGAAGCTTTCTTT.

With respect to this clone: The junction departs from germline at one end; a sequencing error may be responsible. The chain joins TRBV6-1 to TRBJ1-2, with D perhaps TRBD1 (5 bases). CDR1 MNHNS and CDR2 SASEGT come from the germline V gene. The CDR3 consists of 15 residues. CDR3 protein: CASSEAPTALEGYIF. For the CDR3, the DNA is TGTGCCAGCAGTGAAGCGCCGACAGCCCTTGAGGGCTATATCTTC.

The V and J genes are TRBV30 and TRBJ2-6; no firm D call. The V gene's germline CDR1 is GTSNPN and CDR2 SVGIG (reference sequence). This CDR3 is built from 14 residues. With 2 bases removed from V and 1 base from J, the gap between germline ends came to 6 bases. The DNA of the CDR3 is TGTGCCTGGAGTCAGCTATCTGGGGCCAACGTCCTGACTTTC. It encodes CAWSQLSGANVLTF.

The chain uses TRBV5-1 and TRBJ2-3, with D perhaps TRBD2 (5 bases). Germline assignment: CDR1 SGHRS and CDR2 YFSETQ. This CDR3 has 14 amino acids. Trimming cost V 4 bases and J 5 bases, with 14 bases left between them. Here the CDR3 reads CASSTASRRDTQYF. The CDR3 DNA follows: TGCGCCAGCAGCACCGCTAGCAGGAGAGATACGCAGTATTTT. Full variable domain (rest looked up from reference TRBV5-1 and TRBJ2-3): KAGVTQTPRYLIKTRGQQVTLSCSPISGHRSVSWYQQTPGQGLQFLFEYFSETQRNKGNFPGRFSGRQFSNSRSEMNVSTLELGDSALYLCASSTASRRDTQYFGPGTRLTVL.

The chain employs TRBV2 and TRBJ2-7, with 9 positions matching TRBD1. Per the germline V gene, CDR1 is SNHLY and CDR2 is FYNNEI. V was clipped by 8 bases and J by 4 bases; unmatched bases: 3. CDR3 size: 12 residues. The CDR3 DNA reads TGTGCCAGCGGGACAGGGACATACGAGCAGTACTTC. Its protein product is CASGTGTYEQYF.

This clone has a handful of counts. V is TRBV27 and J is TRBJ2-7, with a weak D call TRBD2 (5 bases). Germline CDR1 reads MNHEY; CDR2 reads SMNVEV (reference sequence). The V gene lost 6 bases and the J gene lost 1 base, with 13 bases spanning the gap. The CDR3 spans 14 residues. DNA of the CDR3: TGTGCCAGCAGACCCCCCGGAGGATCCTACGAGCAGTACTTC. Translated: CASRPPGGSYEQYF.